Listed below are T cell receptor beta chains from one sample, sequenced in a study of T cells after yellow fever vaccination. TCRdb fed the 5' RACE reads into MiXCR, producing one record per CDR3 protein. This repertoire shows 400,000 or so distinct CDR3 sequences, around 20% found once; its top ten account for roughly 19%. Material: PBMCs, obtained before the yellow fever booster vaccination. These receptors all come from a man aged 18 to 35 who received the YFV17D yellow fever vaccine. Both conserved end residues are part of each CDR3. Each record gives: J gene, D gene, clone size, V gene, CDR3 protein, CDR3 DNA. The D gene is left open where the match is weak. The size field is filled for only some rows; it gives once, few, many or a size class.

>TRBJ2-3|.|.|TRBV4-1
CASSQTRDTQYF
TGCGCCAGCAGCCAAACCCGGGATACGCAGTATTTT
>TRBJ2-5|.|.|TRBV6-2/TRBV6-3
CASSYASQETQYF
TGTGCCAGCAGTTATGCGTCCCAAGAGACCCAGTACTTC
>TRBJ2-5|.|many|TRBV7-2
CASSNRLETQYF
TGTGCCAGCAGCAACAGACTAGAGACCCAGTACTTC
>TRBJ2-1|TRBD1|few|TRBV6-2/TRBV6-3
CASSYADRERFF
TGTGCCAGCAGTTACGCTGACAGGGAACGGTTCTTC
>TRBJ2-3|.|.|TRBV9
CASSPRLITDTQYF
TGTGCCAGCAGCCCTCGACTAATTACAGATACGCAGTATTTT
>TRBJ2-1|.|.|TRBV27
CASSINSGLLANEQFF
TGTGCCAGCAGTATAAACAGCGGACTACTTGCCAATGAGCAGTTCTTC
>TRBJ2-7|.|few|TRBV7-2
CASSLESWPSYEQYF
TGTGCCAGCAGCTTGGAATCTTGGCCGTCCTACGAGCAGTACTTC
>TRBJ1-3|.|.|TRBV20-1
CSATGGMSSGNTIYF
TGCAGTGCTACCGGCGGAATGAGCTCTGGAAACACCATATATTTT
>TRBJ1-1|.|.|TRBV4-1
CASSQGVPLTGAFF
TGCGCCAGCAGCCAAGGGGTCCCGCTAACCGGAGCTTTCTTT
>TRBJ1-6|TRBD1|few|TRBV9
CASSPHIGTGGNSPLHF
TGTGCCAGCAGCCCCCATATCGGGACAGGGGGTAATTCACCCCTCCACTTT
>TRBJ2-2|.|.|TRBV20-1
CSARDSERGGTGELFF
TGCAGTGCTAGAGACTCAGAAAGGGGGGGAACCGGGGAGCTGTTTTTT
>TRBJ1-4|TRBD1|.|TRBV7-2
CASSGQGVEKLFF
TGTGCCAGCAGCGGACAGGGGGTTGAAAAACTGTTTTTT
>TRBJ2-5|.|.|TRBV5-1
CASSLDPGAMETQYF
TGCGCCAGCAGCTTGGATCCGGGGGCCATGGAGACCCAGTACTTC
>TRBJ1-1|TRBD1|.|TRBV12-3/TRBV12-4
CASSAGQGTNTEAFF
TGTGCCAGCAGTGCCGGACAGGGTACGAACACTGAAGCTTTCTTT
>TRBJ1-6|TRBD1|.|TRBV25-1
CASSGTGDASPLHF
TGTGCCAGCAGTGGGACAGGGGATGCGTCACCCCTCCACTTT
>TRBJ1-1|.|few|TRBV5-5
CASSIGPVDTEAFF
TGTGCCAGCAGCATCGGACCGGTCGACACTGAAGCTTTCTTT
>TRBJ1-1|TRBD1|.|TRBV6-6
CASSTPGQGGTEAFF
TGTGCCAGCAGTACCCCGGGACAGGGAGGCACTGAAGCTTTCTTT
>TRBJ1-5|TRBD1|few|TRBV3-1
CASSLTGTGGLSNQPQHF
TGTGCCAGCAGCCTCACCGGGACAGGGGGTCTGAGCAATCAGCCCCAGCATTTT
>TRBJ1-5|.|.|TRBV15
CATSIPGSSNQPQHF
TGTGCCACCAGCATTCCAGGGAGTAGCAATCAGCCCCAGCATTTT
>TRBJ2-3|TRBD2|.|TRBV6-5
CASRRVAGGLADTQYF
TGTGCCAGCAGGCGGGTAGCGGGGGGGCTAGCAGATACGCAGTATTTT
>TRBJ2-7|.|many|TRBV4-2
CASSPEGVPYEQYF
TGTGCCAGCAGCCCAGAAGGGGTACCCTACGAGCAGTACTTC
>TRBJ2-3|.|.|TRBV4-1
CASSQDSVTETDTQYF
TGCGCCAGCAGCCAAGATTCGGTTACAGAAACAGATACGCAGTATTTT
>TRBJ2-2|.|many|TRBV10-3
CATWTSMNTGELFF
TGTGCCACCTGGACTTCTATGAACACCGGGGAGCTGTTTTTT
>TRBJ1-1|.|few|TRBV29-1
CSVGFRGNTEAFF
TGCAGCGTTGGTTTTCGGGGGAACACTGAAGCTTTCTTT
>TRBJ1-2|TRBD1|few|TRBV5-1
CASSIPGQGAYGYTF
TGCGCCAGCAGCATACCGGGACAGGGGGCCTATGGCTACACCTTC
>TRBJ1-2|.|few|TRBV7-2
CASSAGRVGGYTF
TGTGCCAGCAGCGCTGGGAGGGTTGGAGGCTACACCTTC
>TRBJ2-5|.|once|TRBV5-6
CASRWREETQYF
TGTGCCAGCCGGTGGAGGGAAGAGACCCAGTACTTC